This T cell receptor (beta chain) is drawn from a study of shared clonotypes between healthy human individuals. Study-wide background: With ages of 18 to 49, the donors were two women and a few men.

Of note for this clone: Its matching antigen is unknown.

The study, taken as a whole, reports: Some naive CD4 clonotypes, 4% to 6%, turned up in common across a handful of donors. Blood was the sole source, and tissue repertoires probably differ.

Assay: immunoSEQ multiplex PCR; the TCRdb copy retains only in-frame clones and omits some. The sample includes about 2.2 million clones, approximately 92% of them seen just once. The naive CD8 fraction comprised CD45RO-negative cells positively selected for CCR7 and excluded terminally differentiated effector memory CD45RA+ cells. This CDR3 spans 16 amino acids. V lost 0 bases, J lost 4 bases, and 16 bases lay in between. Germline loops: CDR1 SQVTM, CDR2 ANQGSEA. The V and J genes are TRBV29-1 and TRBJ2-1; D unclear. The specimen sequenced was naive CD8+ T cells from PBMCs. The sequence derives from a man aged 18-30 years in good health. Some clones in this sample may be carry-over from other donors' samples. The CDR3 DNA is TGCAGCGTTGAAGATAGGGCGCGGACGGTTTACAATGAGCAGTTCTTC. Its translation is CSVEDRARTVYNEQFF.